Listed below are T cell receptor beta chains from one sample, sequenced in a study of blood T cell repertoires in COVID-19. Repertoires were generated with immunoSEQ multiplex PCR, while TCRdb's copy carries only in-frame clones and drops some. Of more than 300,000 clones listed, around 87% are singletons. The sequenced sample was peripheral blood. The origin of the receptors is a young woman with COVID-19, enrolled during active disease. Each CDR3 is given with its conserved first and last residue. A D gene is named only where the DNA matches it firmly. Some rows mark clone size as missing; the rest say once, few, many or name a class of expanded clone.

cdr3_nt,cdr3_aa,d_call,cdr3_length,j_call,clone_size,v_call
TGCAGCGCCTCAACAGGGGTGGGGGAGACCCAGTACTTC,CSASTGVGETQYF,TRBD1,13,TRBJ2-5,once,TRBV29-1
TGTGCCAGCAGGACAGCGTTTCTTCGGACCCTCCACTTT,CASRTAFLRTLHF,.,13,TRBJ1-6,once,TRBV2
TGTGCCAGCAGGCCCCACAGGGGGCAAGGCACCGGGGAGCTGTTTTTT,CASRPHRGQGTGELFF,TRBD1,16,TRBJ2-2,.,TRBV2
TGTGCCACCAGCAGAGCGGATACGCAGTATTTT,CATSRADTQYF,.,11,TRBJ2-3,.,TRBV15
TGTGCCAGCAGCTTGGGATTGGCGGGTGGACAAGAGACCCAGTACTTC,CASSLGLAGGQETQYF,.,16,TRBJ2-5,.,TRBV7-9
TGTGCCAGCACCACCTCGCAGGGTCAGCCCCAGCATTTT,CASTTSQGQPQHF,.,13,TRBJ1-5,.,TRBV12-3/TRBV12-4
TGTGCCTGGAGTTCGCCGGGACACTTCTCTGGGGCCAACGTCCTGACTTTC,CAWSSPGHFSGANVLTF,.,17,TRBJ2-6,.,TRBV30
TGTGCCAGTAGTGGCCATTATAATTCACCCCTCCACTTT,CASSGHYNSPLHF,.,13,TRBJ1-6,.,TRBV19
TGCAGCGCAGTTCCGACAGACTTTAACTATGGCTACACCTTC,CSAVPTDFNYGYTF,.,14,TRBJ1-2,once,TRBV29-1
TGTGCCATCAGCCCGGGACAGGGAGGCGAAAAACTGTTTTTT,CAISPGQGGEKLFF,TRBD1,14,TRBJ1-4,.,TRBV10-3
TGTGCCATCAGAGGGGACAGGGGGAACACTGAAGCTTTCTTT,CAIRGDRGNTEAFF,TRBD1,14,TRBJ1-1,.,TRBV10-3
TGTGCCAGCAGTTTTCGGGGGTATGGCTACACCTTC,CASSFRGYGYTF,.,12,TRBJ1-2,once,TRBV12-3/TRBV12-4
TGTGCCAGCAGCTTAGCGGGAGCTTACAATGAGCAGTTCTTC,CASSLAGAYNEQFF,.,14,TRBJ2-1,.,TRBV11-2
TGTGCCAGCAGTTTACGGAGCAATCAGCCCCAGCATTTT,CASSLRSNQPQHF,.,13,TRBJ1-5,.,TRBV27
.,CASSLWTRASGANVLTF,.,17,TRBJ2-6,.,TRBV4-1
TGCGCCAGCAGGACAGCTTCCAACTATGGCTACACCTTC,CASRTASNYGYTF,.,13,TRBJ1-2,.,TRBV5-1
TGCGCCAGCAGCCCGGGACTAGCGGGATCCTACGAGCAGTACTTC,CASSPGLAGSYEQYF,TRBD2,15,TRBJ2-7,.,TRBV5-1
TGCGCCAGCAGCTTGGTACAGGGGGCTTCCTACGAGCAGTACTTC,CASSLVQGASYEQYF,TRBD1,15,TRBJ2-7,.,TRBV5-1
TGTGCCAGCAGACAGTCCTCGCTCTCTGGAAACACCATATATTTT,CASRQSSLSGNTIYF,.,15,TRBJ1-3,.,TRBV6-5
TGCGCCAGCAGCGCCAGGGGCGAGAGCTCACCCCTCCACTTT,CASSARGESSPLHF,.,14,TRBJ1-6,.,TRBV4-1
TGCGCCAGCAGCTTGAACCTAGCGGGAGACACCGGGGAGCTGTTTTTT,CASSLNLAGDTGELFF,TRBD2,16,TRBJ2-2,.,TRBV5-1
TGTGCCAGCAGCCCCCTCCGGGACAGGGTCAATCAGCCCCAGCATTTT,CASSPLRDRVNQPQHF,TRBD1,16,TRBJ1-5,.,TRBV7-8
TGTGCCAGCAACTTCGGGTTGGTAGGTGGCTACACCTTC,CASNFGLVGGYTF,.,13,TRBJ1-2,.,TRBV12-3/TRBV12-4
TGCGCCAGCTCCCAGGCGGTAGCGGGGGGCAATACGCAGTATTTT,CASSQAVAGGNTQYF,TRBD2,15,TRBJ2-3,once,TRBV10-1
TGTGCCAGCAGCCAAGAAGGGGACAGGGGCTATGGCTACACCTTC,CASSQEGDRGYGYTF,TRBD1,15,TRBJ1-2,.,TRBV4-2
TGCGCCAGCAGCTTGGGGCGCAGGTACGAGCAGTACTTC,CASSLGRRYEQYF,.,13,TRBJ2-7,.,TRBV5-1
TGTGCCAGCAGCTTACCCGGACAGGGGGTATATGGCTACACCTTC,CASSLPGQGVYGYTF,TRBD1,15,TRBJ1-2,.,TRBV7-9
TGTGCCAGCAGCTTACCTGGGGGCGTTGGTGGGGAAAAACTGTTTTTT,CASSLPGGVGGEKLFF,.,16,TRBJ1-4,once,TRBV7-9
TGTGCCAGCAGCGCCGGGACAGGGTGGACCTACGAGCAGTACTTC,CASSAGTGWTYEQYF,TRBD1,15,TRBJ2-7,.,TRBV9
TGTGCCAGCAGCTTAGCGAGGGGGCCAAATTCACCCCTCCACTTT,CASSLARGPNSPLHF,TRBD1,15,TRBJ1-6,.,TRBV7-2
TGTGCCAGCGGGGCCACCGGGGAGCTGTTTTTT,CASGATGELFF,.,11,TRBJ2-2,.,TRBV27
TGTGCCAGCTCACTGACAGGGGCCGACACTGAAGCTTTCTTT,CASSLTGADTEAFF,TRBD1,14,TRBJ1-1,.,TRBV18
TGTGCCAGCAGCCAAGAGGGACTAGCGGGAGGGGGGGAGCAGTACTTC,CASSQEGLAGGGEQYF,TRBD2,16,TRBJ2-7,.,TRBV3-1/TRBV3-2
TGTGCCTGGAGTGTACCCAGGGCCCCCCCCTACGAGCAGTACTTC,CAWSVPRAPPYEQYF,.,15,TRBJ2-7,.,TRBV30
TGTGCCAGCAGTGAACCTGGACGGGAAATCTACGAGCAGTACTTC,CASSEPGREIYEQYF,.,15,TRBJ2-7,.,TRBV25-1
TGTGCCAGCTCACCGAAGGTTACAGACTCTGGAAACACCATATATTTT,CASSPKVTDSGNTIYF,.,16,TRBJ1-3,.,TRBV18
TGTGCCAGCAGTTCCCCTGGGAGGGCGGAGGGCTACACCTTC,CASSSPGRAEGYTF,.,14,TRBJ1-2,.,TRBV28
TGTGCCAGCAGCGTAGAATGTATGGAACAGGGGGACGAGCAGTACTTC,CASSVECMEQGDEQYF,TRBD1,16,TRBJ2-7,.,TRBV9
TGTGCCTGTGAACAGGGGCGCGCGAACACCGGGGAGCTGTTTTTT,CACEQGRANTGELFF,TRBD1,15,TRBJ2-2,.,TRBV30
TGTGCCAGCAGCTCCCCAGGGAGGGCCGACACCGGGGAGCTGTTTTTT,CASSSPGRADTGELFF,TRBD2,16,TRBJ2-2,few,TRBV9
TGCGCCAGCAGCCAAGGACAGGGGAAGAACACCGGGGAGCTGTTTTTT,CASSQGQGKNTGELFF,TRBD1,16,TRBJ2-2,.,TRBV4-1
TGTGCCAGCAGTTACGGCAGGGGGTTCCGGAAGGAGCAGTACTTC,CASSYGRGFRKEQYF,TRBD1,15,TRBJ2-7,few,TRBV6-5
TGTGCCAGCAGCCAAGAAAACAGTCAGCAGTACTTC,CASSQENSQQYF,.,12,TRBJ2-7,.,TRBV3-1/TRBV3-2
TGTGCCACCAGTGATCCCAGGGTCAGAACTGAAGCTTTCTTT,CATSDPRVRTEAFF,.,14,TRBJ1-1,few,TRBV24-1
TGTGCCAGCACTAAGACAGGAGTTCTTTCACCCCTCCACTTT,CASTKTGVLSPLHF,.,14,TRBJ1-6,.,TRBV2
TGTGCCAGCAGCCCCCGGGACACCGGGGGAAACACCATATATTTT,CASSPRDTGGNTIYF,.,15,TRBJ1-3,.,TRBV4-2
TGTGCCAGCAGTGAAACCGGGACTAGTGGCATTGAGCAGTTCTTC,CASSETGTSGIEQFF,TRBD2,15,TRBJ2-1,.,TRBV28
TGTGCCAGCAGCTTACGGGACTACCACGAGCAGTACTTC,CASSLRDYHEQYF,TRBD2,13,TRBJ2-7,.,TRBV13
TGTGCCAGCGCCCTAGGTCTGGCCAACGTCCTGACTTTC,CASALGLANVLTF,.,13,TRBJ2-6,few,TRBV11-2
TGTGCCAGCAGCCGGGTGGATCAAGGGACCCAGTACTTC,CASSRVDQGTQYF,.,13,TRBJ2-5,.,TRBV27
TGTGCCAGTAGTATAAAGGGGATGAGCACTGAAGCTTTCTTT,CASSIKGMSTEAFF,.,14,TRBJ1-1,.,TRBV19
TGCGCCAGCTCTAGATCCGGGGCAACTAATGAAAAACTGTTTTTT,CASSRSGATNEKLFF,.,15,TRBJ1-4,.,TRBV5-1
TGCGCCAGCAGCTTCCTAGGATCTTCCCAAGAGACCCAGTACTTC,CASSFLGSSQETQYF,.,15,TRBJ2-5,.,TRBV5-1
TGTGCCAGCTGCAGGGACTCCTATAATTCACCCCTCCACTTT,CASCRDSYNSPLHF,.,14,TRBJ1-6,.,TRBV9
TGTGCCAGCAGCCCAAGGACTAGCGGCTACCAAGAGACCCAGTACTTC,CASSPRTSGYQETQYF,TRBD2,16,TRBJ2-5,.,TRBV9
TGTGCCAGCAGCCGACTAGTAGGAGGTGAGCAGTTCTTC,CASSRLVGGEQFF,.,13,TRBJ2-1,once,TRBV5-5